Reported below is one T cell receptor (beta chain). Its antigen is as yet unknown. This sample stems from a study of regulatory T cells in long-lasting Graves disease. Documented time point: newly diagnosed GD, antithyroid drugs for less than 3 months. Extracted RNA from PBMCs served as the source of the TCR library. From germline, CDR1 is SGHRS and CDR2 YFSETQ. This CDR3 is built from 15 residues. V dropped 0 bases and J dropped 4 bases, with 10 bases sitting between them. In building TCR beta libraries, iRepertoire HTBI primers were used together with Arm-PCR of CDR3 regions. From the multiplex PCR reads, TCRdb called clonotypes with MiXCR, one entry per CDR3 protein. Among about 530,000 distinct CDR3 sequences listed, approximately 16% were seen once. Study-level findings and limits: Persistent disease showed a preference for TRBV28, TRBJ1-2 and TRBJ2-5.

The same specimen was also included in a second study, on T cells in Graves' hyperthyroidism and ophthalmopathy. That source notes: First-round RT-PCR targeting the TCR CDR3 was performed with the HTBI primer set. Appearing also in blood were most of the thyroid clonotypes expanded above 0.001.

The sequence was collected from a woman aged 40 to 65 with Graves disease. J is TRBJ2-2 and V is TRBV5-1, with D possibly matching TRBD1 (5 bases). Material: peripheral blood mononuclear cells (PBMCs), obtained at new diagnosis, from a patient treated with antithyroid drugs. CDR3 nucleotide sequence: TGCGCCAGCAGCTTGGCCAGGGCGGTCACCGGGGAGCTGTTTTTT. This gives the protein CASSLARAVTGELFF. Drawing the rest from reference TRBV5-1 and TRBJ2-2, the complete variable domain is KAGVTQTPRYLIKTRGQQVTLSCSPISGHRSVSWYQQTPGQGLQFLFEYFSETQRNKGNFPGRFSGRQFSNSRSEMNVSTLELGDSALYLCASSLARAVTGELFFGEGSRLTVL.